Listed below are T cell receptor beta chains from one sample, sequenced in a study of T cell repertoires in cytomegalovirus infection. No cognate antigen is known for these TCRs. MiXCR, applied by TCRdb to the reads, yields one record per CDR3 protein. Of a few hundred thousand distinct CDR3 sequences in the sample, under 25% were seen once. Sequencing used cultured PBMCs, obtained from culture after CMV antigen stimulation. These receptors were taken from a human donor in good health (CMV status not recorded). Some clones in this sample may be carry-over from other donors' samples. Each CDR3 is given with its conserved first and last residue. A D gene is named only where the DNA matches it firmly. Some rows mark clone size as missing; the rest say once, few, many or name a class of expanded clone.

D,V,size,length,J,DNA,CDR3
TRBD1,TRBV4-1,NA,17,TRBJ1-1,TGCGCCAGCAGCCCCAGGGGGCAGGGGTCTTTGAACACTGAAGCTTTCTTT,CASSPRGQGSLNTEAFF
NA,TRBV7-9,NA,14,TRBJ1-6,TGTGCCAGCAGCCTGGGACGGATTAATTCACCCCTCCACTTT,CASSLGRINSPLHF
NA,TRBV4-3,NA,15,TRBJ2-3,TGCGCCAGCAGCGTCTCCGCGGTGGCCCCAGATACGCAGTATTTT,CASSVSAVAPDTQYF
NA,TRBV6-1,NA,15,TRBJ2-3,TGTGCCAGCTCCGGCACTAGAGGGGGCACAGATACGCAGTATTTT,CASSGTRGGTDTQYF
NA,TRBV5-5,NA,14,TRBJ1-2,TGTGCCAGCAGCTTGGTCCTCCGGACAGTTGGCTACACCTTC,CASSLVLRTVGYTF
NA,TRBV27,many,13,TRBJ1-5,TGTGCCACGGGACACGCCGGCAATCAGCCCCAGCATTTT,CATGHAGNQPQHF
TRBD1,TRBV7-2,few,14,TRBJ2-1,TGTGCCAGCAGCCAGACAGGGACAACAGGTGGTAAATTCTTC,CASSQTGTTGGKFF
TRBD1,TRBV28,few,14,TRBJ1-5,TGTGCCAGCAGTTCCGGGACAGGTCGTCAGCCCCAGCATTTT,CASSSGTGRQPQHF
NA,TRBV7-8,NA,14,TRBJ1-2,TGTGCCAGCACCTTAGGGCCTAAAGCCCCTGGCTACACCTTC,CASTLGPKAPGYTF
TRBD1,TRBV11-3,many,14,TRBJ1-2,TGTGCCAGCAGCTTGACAACTACAGGGGTGGGCTACACCTTC,CASSLTTTGVGYTF
NA,TRBV23-1,NA,12,TRBJ2-7,TGCGCCAGCAGACCCGACAGATACGAGCAGTACTTC,CASRPDRYEQYF